One and the same sample provided the 16 T cell receptor beta chains below, sequenced in a study of blood T cell repertoires in COVID-19. Libraries were prepared by immunoSEQ multiplex PCR; TCRdb keeps only in-frame clonotypes and omits some of them. The table records about 140,000 clones, 84% of them present only once. Material for sequencing was PBMCs or T cells enriched from blood (not recorded which). These receptors were collected from a man aged 40-55 years with acute COVID-19.

The chain recombines TRBV9 with TRBJ1-2; D is possibly TRBD1 (5 bases). The CDR3 runs to 14 residues. Trimming cost V 1 base and J 7 bases, with 14 bases left between them. Germline loops: CDR1 SGDLS, CDR2 YYNGEE. CDR3 loop: CASSVITGHAGYTF. The CDR3 DNA is TGTGCCAGCAGCGTAATAACAGGCCACGCTGGCTACACCTTC.

This clone occurred a few times. V and J are TRBV4-3 and TRBJ2-5, with D possibly matching TRBD2 (6 bases). The V gene lost 3 bases and the J gene lost 5 bases, with 16 bases spanning the gap. Per germline, CDR1 LGHNA and CDR2 YSLEER. CDR3 length equals 15 residues. The CDR3 reads CASSQVWEERETQYF. The CDR3 DNA sequence: TGCGCCAGCAGCCAGGTGTGGGAGGAACGGGAGACCCAGTACTTC.

The chain links TRBV27 to TRBJ1-2, with 11 bases lining up with TRBD1. The germline V gene encodes CDR1 MNHEY and CDR2 SMNVEV (reference sequence). Germline trimming cut 5 bases from V and 3 bases from J; bases unmatched to any gene: 5. The CDR3 is 15 residues long. Here the CDR3 reads CASSVGTGGDYGYTF. CDR3 DNA: TGTGCCAGCAGTGTTGGGACAGGGGGAGACTATGGCTACACCTTC.

This sequence joins TRBV7-9 and TRBJ2-7; possible D gene TRBD2, 6 bases. Germline CDR1 reads SEHNR; CDR2 reads FQNEAQ (reference sequence). The CDR3 length is 15 residues. V lost 6 bases and J 5 bases, leaving 20 bases between the germline ends. The CDR3 DNA sequence: TGTGCCAGCAGTTCAGCCGGGACTCTGTTTGACGAGCAGTACTTC. This encodes CASSSAGTLFDEQYF.

The rearrangement joins TRBV19 to TRBJ2-7; the D gene is possibly TRBD1 (5 bases). Trimming took 6 bases from V and 2 from J, leaving 14 bases between them. This CDR3 region has 14 residues. Germline CDR1 is LNHDA and CDR2 is SQIVND (reference sequence). CDR3 nucleotides: TGTGCCAGTAGCTCCCCGACAGTAGCCTACGAGCAGTACTTC. Amino acids: CASSSPTVAYEQYF.

The V gene is TRBV12-3 or TRBV12-4, the J gene TRBJ1-2, with D tentatively TRBD1 (5 bases). The CDR3 runs to 13 residues. V was pared by 1 base and J by 5 bases, with 8 bases between. CDR3 bases: TGTGCCAGCAGTTTAGAGGACATATATGGCTACACCTTC. This gives the protein CASSLEDIYGYTF.

This sequence joins TRBV7-2 and TRBJ2-1, with 8 nucleotides matching TRBD1. Unmatched junction bases numbered 6, after V lost 5 bases and J lost 9 bases. This CDR3 contains 13 residues. Germline-derived CDR1 and CDR2 are SGHTA and FQGNSA. CDR3 region: CASSLGQGGEQFF. The CDR3 DNA sequence: TGTGCCAGCAGCCTAGGACAGGGTGGTGAGCAGTTCTTC.

There are a few counts of this clone. This rearrangement joins TRBV4-3 to TRBJ2-2, with 9 bases that match TRBD1. Per germline, CDR1 LGHNA and CDR2 YSLEER. The ends lost 0 bases at V and 7 bases at J; junction bases unmatched: 9. There are 17 residues in the CDR3. CDR3 amino acids: CASSQDIGTGHGGELFF. CDR3 nucleotides: TGCGCCAGCAGCCAAGATATCGGGACAGGGCATGGCGGGGAGCTGTTTTTT.

The chain combines TRBV9 with TRBJ2-1; 7 bases align to TRBD2. V lost 3 bases to trimming and J lost 0 bases; unmatched junction nucleotides: 6. The V gene's germline CDR1 is SGDLS and CDR2 YYNGEE. The CDR3 runs 16 residues. The CDR3 DNA reads as TGTGCCAGCAGCGCTTGGGGGGGACTCTCCTACAATGAGCAGTTCTTC. Amino acid sequence: CASSAWGGLSYNEQFF.

The J gene is TRBJ1-1, the V gene TRBV3-1 (or the pseudogene TRBV3-2); no reliable D call. The CDR3 covers 13 residues. Germline V gene lookup returns CDR1 LGHDT and CDR2 YNNKEL (reference sequence). Trimming stripped 1 base from V and 1 base from J, with 4 bases between. The CDR3 nucleotides read TGTGCCAGCAGCCAAGCAGAGAACACTGAAGCTTTCTTT. As protein: CASSQAENTEAFF.

The chain uses TRBV5-1 and TRBJ1-5; tentatively, D is TRBD1 (6 bases). The germline V gene has CDR1 SGHRS and CDR2 YFSETQ. V gave up 0 bases and J gave up 7 bases, with 8 bases separating them. This CDR3 has 13 amino acids. CDR3 DNA: TGCGCCAGCAGCTTGGATAGGGGGCAGCCCCAGCATTTT. This gives the protein CASSLDRGQPQHF. The variable domain in full, with the rest retrieved from reference TRBV5-1 and TRBJ1-5, is KAGVTQTPRYLIKTRGQQVTLSCSPISGHRSVSWYQQTPGQGLQFLFEYFSETQRNKGNFPGRFSGRQFSNSRSEMNVSTLELGDSALYLCASSLDRGQPQHFGDGTRLSIL.

This chain connects TRBV9 to TRBJ2-7, with 7 bases identical to TRBD2. Germline CDR1 SGDLS, CDR2 YYNGEE. The CDR3 totals 14 residues. Trimming removed 0 bases from V and 8 bases from J; junction bases left unmatched: 8. CDR3 in amino acids: CASSVDGGTAQQYF. The CDR3 DNA is TGTGCCAGCAGCGTAGACGGGGGGACCGCCCAGCAGTACTTC.

The chain recombines TRBV28 with TRBJ1-2; D is possibly TRBD1 (5 bases). The V gene lost 3 bases and the J gene lost 4 bases, with 15 bases spanning the gap. Looked up from germline, CDR1 is MDHEN and CDR2 is SYDVKM. The CDR3 runs to 15 residues. As DNA, the CDR3 is TGTGCCAGCAGTTTCAAGACAGACCCACTCTATGGCTACACCTTC. This encodes CASSFKTDPLYGYTF.

V and J are TRBV11-2 and TRBJ2-7; 11 nucleotides match TRBD2. V dropped 5 bases and J dropped 7; count of bases not matched to a gene: 13. The CDR3 runs 16 residues. The germline gives CDR1 SGHAT, CDR2 FQNNGV. CDR3 protein: CASSLMTGTSGAEQYF. The CDR3, as DNA: TGTGCCAGCAGCCTCATGACCGGGACTAGCGGAGCGGAGCAGTACTTC.

The J gene is TRBJ2-3, the V gene TRBV30, with 7 bases identical to TRBD2. Trimming cost V 2 bases and J 0 bases; bases outside gene matches: 2. Germline V gives CDR1 GTSNPN, CDR2 SVGIG (reference sequence). This CDR3 comprises 14 residues. For the CDR3, the DNA is TGTGCCTGGAGTTGGGGGGGGAGCACAGATACGCAGTATTTT. Its translation: CAWSWGGSTDTQYF. The whole variable domain, filled in from reference TRBV30 and TRBJ2-3, reads SQTIHQWPATLVQPVGSPLSLECTVEGTSNPNLYWYRQAAGRGLQLLFYSVGIGQISSEVPQNLSASRPQDRQFILSSKKLLLSDSGFYLCAWSWGGSTDTQYFGPGTRLTVL.

The V call is TRBV7-2, the J call TRBJ2-5, with 8 positions matching TRBD2. V shed 5 bases, J shed 5 bases, and the junction held 7 bases outside the gene matches. Germline V lookup: CDR1 SGHTA, CDR2 FQGNSA. CDR3 length: 14 residues. The CDR3 protein is CASSPGGSVETQYF. In DNA, the CDR3 is TGTGCCAGCAGCCCGGGGGGGAGTGTGGAGACCCAGTACTTC.